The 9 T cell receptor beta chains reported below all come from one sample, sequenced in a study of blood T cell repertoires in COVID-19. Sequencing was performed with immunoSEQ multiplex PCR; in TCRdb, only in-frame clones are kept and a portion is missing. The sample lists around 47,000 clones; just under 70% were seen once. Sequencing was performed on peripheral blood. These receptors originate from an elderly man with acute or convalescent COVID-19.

CDR3 nucleotides: TGTGCCAGCAGACGCTCTAGCGAATCCTACGAGCAGTACTTC. This sequence encodes CASRRSSESYEQYF. The chain has TRBV3-1 (or the pseudogene TRBV3-2) and TRBJ2-7; a weak D match, TRBD2 (6 bases). The CDR3 has 14 residues. From germline, CDR1 is LGHDT and CDR2 YNNKEL (reference sequence). V was clipped by 6 bases and J by 1 base, with 13 bases between them.

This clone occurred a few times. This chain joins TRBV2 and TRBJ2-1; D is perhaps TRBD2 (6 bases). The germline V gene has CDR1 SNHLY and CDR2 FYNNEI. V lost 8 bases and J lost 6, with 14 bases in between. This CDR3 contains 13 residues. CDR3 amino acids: CASGLGLPNEQFF. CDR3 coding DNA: TGTGCCAGCGGACTGGGACTCCCCAATGAGCAGTTCTTC. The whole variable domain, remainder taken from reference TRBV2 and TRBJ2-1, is EPEVTQTPSHQVTQMGQEVILRCVPISNHLYFYWYRQILGQKVEFLVSFYNNEISEKSEIFDDQFSVERPDGSNFTLKIRSTKLEDSAMYFCASGLGLPNEQFFGPGTRLTVL.

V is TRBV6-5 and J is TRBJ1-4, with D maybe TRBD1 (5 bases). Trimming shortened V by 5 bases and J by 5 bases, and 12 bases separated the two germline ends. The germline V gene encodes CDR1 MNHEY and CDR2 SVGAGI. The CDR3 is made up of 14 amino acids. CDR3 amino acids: CASSLRQLNEKLFF. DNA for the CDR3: TGTGCCAGCAGTCTCCGACAGCTAAATGAAAAACTGTTTTTT.

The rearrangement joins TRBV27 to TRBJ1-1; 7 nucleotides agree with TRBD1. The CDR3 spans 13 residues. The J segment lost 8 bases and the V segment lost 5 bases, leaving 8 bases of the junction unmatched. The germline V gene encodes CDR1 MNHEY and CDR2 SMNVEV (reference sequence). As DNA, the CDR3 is TGTGCCAGCAGTCTCCAGGGGGGTACGGAAGCTTTCTTT. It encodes CASSLQGGTEAFF.

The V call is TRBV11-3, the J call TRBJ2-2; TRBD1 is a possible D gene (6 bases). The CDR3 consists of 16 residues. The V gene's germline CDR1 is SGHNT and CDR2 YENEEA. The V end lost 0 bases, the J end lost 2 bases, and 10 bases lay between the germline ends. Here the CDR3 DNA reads TGTGCCAGCAGCTTAGATGGGGGCCTTAACACCGGGGAGCTGTTTTTT. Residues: CASSLDGGLNTGELFF.

The CDR3 loop is CASSLGQGLTYEQYF. The CDR3, as DNA: TGTGCCAGCAGTCTTGGACAGGGGTTAACCTACGAGCAGTACTTC. The J gene is TRBJ2-7, the V gene TRBV27; 9 bases are shared with TRBD1. From germline, CDR1 is MNHEY and CDR2 SMNVEV (reference sequence). The junction had 7 bases not matched to a gene; V was cut back by 5 bases and J by 2 bases. The CDR3 extends over 15 amino acids.

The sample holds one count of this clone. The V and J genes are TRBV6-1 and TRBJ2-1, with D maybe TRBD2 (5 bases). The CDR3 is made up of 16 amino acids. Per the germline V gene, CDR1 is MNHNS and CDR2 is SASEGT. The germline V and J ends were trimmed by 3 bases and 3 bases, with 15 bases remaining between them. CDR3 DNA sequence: TGTGCCAGCAGTGACGCGTGGCGGACTCTCTACAATGAGCAGTTCTTC. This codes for CASSDAWRTLYNEQFF.

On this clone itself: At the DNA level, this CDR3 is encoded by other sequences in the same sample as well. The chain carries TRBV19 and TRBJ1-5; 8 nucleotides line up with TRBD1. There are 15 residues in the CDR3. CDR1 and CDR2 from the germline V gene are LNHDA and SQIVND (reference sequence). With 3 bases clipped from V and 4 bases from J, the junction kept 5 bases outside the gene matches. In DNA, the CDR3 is TGTGCCAGTAGTATTTCAACAGGGGGGAATCAGCCCCAGCATTTT. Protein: CASSISTGGNQPQHF.

The CDR3 region has the DNA TGCGCCAGCAGCCAAGATGGTAGAGCTAACTATGGCTACACCTTC. Its protein product is CASSQDGRANYGYTF. The V and J genes are TRBV4-1 and TRBJ1-2; D is ambiguous. Germline V gene sequence: CDR1 MGHRA, CDR2 YSYEKL. The ends were cut back, 0 bases at V and 0 bases at J, with 8 bases in the middle. This CDR3 spans 15 amino acids.